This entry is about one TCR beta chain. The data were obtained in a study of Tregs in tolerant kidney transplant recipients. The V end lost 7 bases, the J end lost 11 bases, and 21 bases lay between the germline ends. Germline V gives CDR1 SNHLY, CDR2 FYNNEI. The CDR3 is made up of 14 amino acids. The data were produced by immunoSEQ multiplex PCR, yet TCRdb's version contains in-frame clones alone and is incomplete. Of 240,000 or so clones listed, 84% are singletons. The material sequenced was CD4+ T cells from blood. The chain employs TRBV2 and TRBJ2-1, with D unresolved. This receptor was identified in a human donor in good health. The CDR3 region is CASIEVMVGSKQFF. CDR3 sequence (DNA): TGTGCCAGCATAGAGGTAATGGTAGGGTCCAAGCAGTTCTTC.